A selection of T cell receptor beta chains follows, all from one sample in a study of shared clonotypes between healthy human individuals. The data were produced by immunoSEQ multiplex PCR, yet TCRdb's version contains in-frame clones alone and is incomplete. Found here are 550,000 to 800,000 clones, around 74% of them singletons; the top ten hold more than 1.5%. Sequencing used memory CD4+ T cells sorted from blood. The receptors originated from a woman aged 25 to 45 in good health. Each CDR3 is given with its conserved first and last residue. The order of the fields is D gene, clone size, V gene, J gene, CDR3 protein, CDR3 DNA. The D gene is left open where the match is weak. Clone size is stated in some rows and not others, as once, few, many or a class when expanded.

D gene: TRBD2
clone size: .
V gene: TRBV5-1
J gene: TRBJ2-1
CDR3 protein: CASSTITSGPSSYNEQFF
CDR3 DNA: TGCGCCAGCAGCACCATTACTAGCGGGCCTAGCTCCTACAATGAGCAGTTCTTC

D gene: .
clone size: .
V gene: TRBV28
J gene: TRBJ1-1
CDR3 protein: CASRLISGWTEAFF
CDR3 DNA: TGTGCCAGCAGACTCATTTCAGGCTGGACCGAAGCTTTCTTT

D gene: .
clone size: .
V gene: TRBV4-2
J gene: TRBJ1-4
CDR3 protein: CASSLRGTSNEKLFF
CDR3 DNA: TGTGCCAGCAGCCTACGGGGGACATCCAATGAAAAACTGTTTTTT

D gene: TRBD1
clone size: .
V gene: TRBV27
J gene: TRBJ1-6
CDR3 protein: CASSTLGQGYSPLHF
CDR3 DNA: TGTGCCAGCAGCACGTTAGGACAGGGTTATTCACCCCTCCACTTT

D gene: .
clone size: .
V gene: TRBV27
J gene: TRBJ2-1
CDR3 protein: CASKRETGPSWFF
CDR3 DNA: TGTGCCAGCAAGAGAGAGACCGGGCCCTCGTGGTTCTTC

D gene: .
clone size: few
V gene: TRBV30
J gene: TRBJ1-2
CDR3 protein: CAWSPLTANYGYTF
CDR3 DNA: TGTGCCTGGAGTCCACTGACAGCTAACTATGGCTACACCTTC

D gene: .
clone size: .
V gene: TRBV20-1
J gene: TRBJ1-5
CDR3 protein: CSARDGQPQHF
CDR3 DNA: TGCAGTGCTAGAGATGGGCAGCCCCAGCATTTT

D gene: .
clone size: .
V gene: TRBV10-3
J gene: TRBJ2-7
CDR3 protein: CASSWGTPSYEQYF
CDR3 DNA: TGTGCCAGCAGTTGGGGGACACCCTCCTACGAGCAGTACTTC

D gene: TRBD1
clone size: many
V gene: TRBV28
J gene: TRBJ1-4
CDR3 protein: CASRTGTDLTTNEKLFF
CDR3 DNA: TGTGCCAGCAGGACCGGGACAGACCTTACAACTAATGAAAAACTGTTTTTT

D gene: .
clone size: many
V gene: TRBV27
J gene: TRBJ1-4
CDR3 protein: CASSLIVGGEKLFF
CDR3 DNA: TGTGCCAGCAGTTTAATCGTGGGCGGTGAAAAACTGTTTTTT

D gene: TRBD1
clone size: few
V gene: TRBV19
J gene: TRBJ1-4
CDR3 protein: CASSFQGGGKLFF
CDR3 DNA: TGTGCCAGTAGTTTCCAGGGGGGTGGAAAACTGTTTTTT

D gene: .
clone size: .
V gene: TRBV2
J gene: TRBJ2-2
CDR3 protein: CASNPGLHKNTGELFF
CDR3 DNA: TGTGCCAGCAATCCGGGGTTGCACAAGAACACCGGGGAGCTGTTTTTT

D gene: TRBD2
clone size: .
V gene: TRBV27
J gene: TRBJ2-5
CDR3 protein: CASRSWTSGQETQYF
CDR3 DNA: TGTGCCAGCAGGTCCTGGACTAGCGGACAAGAGACCCAGTACTTC

D gene: TRBD2
clone size: .
V gene: TRBV16
J gene: TRBJ2-7
CDR3 protein: CASSHAGVPTFSYEQYF
CDR3 DNA: TGTGCCAGCAGCCATGCGGGAGTCCCAACCTTCTCCTACGAGCAGTACTTC

D gene: .
clone size: .
V gene: TRBV7-9
J gene: TRBJ1-2
CDR3 protein: CASSTGGNYGYTF
CDR3 DNA: TGTGCCAGCAGCACAGGAGGAAACTATGGCTACACCTTC

D gene: .
clone size: .
V gene: TRBV28
J gene: TRBJ2-3
CDR3 protein: CASSLGQGSDTQYF
CDR3 DNA: TGTGCCAGCAGTTTAGGGCAGGGATCAGATACGCAGTATTTT